The clone carrying this T cell receptor beta chain was observed at least ten times. What it binds is unknown. Disease lasting under 3 months, a NOSPECS grade of at least 4, and a Clinical Activity Score of at least 3 were features of the ophthalmopathy patients. The study based diagnoses on clinical symptoms, serum thyroxine and TRAb, thyroid ultrasound and orbital computed tomography. The investigators amplified TCR beta CDR3 regions from RNA transcripts. TCR CDR3 regions were first amplified by RT-PCR with HTBI primers. TCRdb reprocessed the multiplex PCR reads with MiXCR, giving one entry per CDR3 protein. The data show about 640,000 distinct CDR3 sequences, less than 25% seen once. The data originate from a study of T cells in Graves' hyperthyroidism and ophthalmopathy. About the study: Peripheral blood was obtained at initial diagnosis, preceding any treatment. Study-wide findings and caveats: Most clonotypes expanded in thyroid above 0.001 were likewise present in blood.

V shed 3 bases and J shed 3 bases, with 8 bases lying between them. Germline CDR1 and CDR2: LGHDT and YNNKEL (reference sequence). The CDR3 length is 13 residues. Sequences were obtained from blood. V and J are TRBV3-1 and TRBJ1-1; D gene unclear. This sequence was found in a man aged 30 to 39 with Graves' ophthalmopathy. CDR3 residues: CASSHPLDTEAFF. As DNA, the CDR3 is TGTGCCAGCAGCCATCCTCTGGACACTGAAGCTTTCTTT. Looking up the rest from reference TRBV3-1 and TRBJ1-1 gives the full variable domain: DTAVSQTPKYLVTQMGNDKSIKCEQNLGHDTMYWYKQDSKKFLKIMFSYNNKELIINETVPNRFSPKSPDKAHLNLHINSLELGDSAVYFCASSHPLDTEAFFGQGTRLTVV.